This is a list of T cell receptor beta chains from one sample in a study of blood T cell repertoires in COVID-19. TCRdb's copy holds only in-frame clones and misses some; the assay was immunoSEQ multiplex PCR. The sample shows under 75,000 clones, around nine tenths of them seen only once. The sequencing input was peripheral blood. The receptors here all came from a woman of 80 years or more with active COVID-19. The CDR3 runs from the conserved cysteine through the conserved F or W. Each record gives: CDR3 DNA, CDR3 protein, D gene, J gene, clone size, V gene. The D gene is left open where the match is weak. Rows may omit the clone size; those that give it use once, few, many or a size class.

cdr3_nt: TGTGCCAGCAGCTATGGACTAGCGGGGGACTCCTACAATGAGCAGTTCTTC
cdr3_aa: CASSYGLAGDSYNEQFF
d_call: TRBD2
j_call: TRBJ2-1
clone_size: -
v_call: TRBV7-6

cdr3_nt: TGCAGTGCTAGTTGGCTAGCGGGGGGCCGCTCCTACAATGAGCAGTTCTTC
cdr3_aa: CSASWLAGGRSYNEQFF
d_call: TRBD2
j_call: TRBJ2-1
clone_size: few
v_call: TRBV20-1

cdr3_nt: TGTGCCAGCAGTGAACCCGGGGGCACAGATACGCAGTATTTT
cdr3_aa: CASSEPGGTDTQYF
d_call: -
j_call: TRBJ2-3
clone_size: -
v_call: TRBV6-1

cdr3_nt: TGTGCCAGCAGCTTGAGAGCGGGGACAGATACGCAGTATTTT
cdr3_aa: CASSLRAGTDTQYF
d_call: TRBD2
j_call: TRBJ2-3
clone_size: -
v_call: TRBV5-4

cdr3_nt: TGTGCCAGCAACCTCGGAGGGGTTGGCTACACCTTC
cdr3_aa: CASNLGGVGYTF
d_call: -
j_call: TRBJ1-2
clone_size: -
v_call: TRBV28

cdr3_nt: TGTGCCACCAGCAGAGAGACTAGCGGGGGGCCAGTAGAGAGCACAGATACGCAGTATTTT
cdr3_aa: CATSRETSGGPVESTDTQYF
d_call: TRBD2
j_call: TRBJ2-3
clone_size: -
v_call: TRBV15

cdr3_nt: TGCGCCAGCAGCCAAGATCCGGGGGGAACTAATGAAAAACTGTTTTTT
cdr3_aa: CASSQDPGGTNEKLFF
d_call: -
j_call: TRBJ1-4
clone_size: -
v_call: TRBV4-1

cdr3_nt: TGTGCCAGCAGCCCCACCGGGGGGAGCGGGGGGGCCTCCGGGACGCAGTATTTT
cdr3_aa: CASSPTGGSGGASGTQYF
d_call: TRBD2
j_call: TRBJ2-3
clone_size: -
v_call: TRBV7-3

cdr3_nt: TGTGCCAGCAGCTCAAGAGAGGAGACTAGCGGGGGAGCAGGGGAGACCCAGTACTTC
cdr3_aa: CASSSREETSGGAGETQYF
d_call: TRBD2
j_call: TRBJ2-5
clone_size: -
v_call: TRBV3-1/TRBV3-2

cdr3_nt: TGTGCCACCAGCGGTCGACGGGTTGGCGAGCAGTACTTC
cdr3_aa: CATSGRRVGEQYF
d_call: -
j_call: TRBJ2-7
clone_size: -
v_call: TRBV15

cdr3_nt: TGTGCCAGCAGTTCCCCATCCGGGACAGGTTCCTACGAGCAGTACTTC
cdr3_aa: CASSSPSGTGSYEQYF
d_call: TRBD1
j_call: TRBJ2-7
clone_size: -
v_call: TRBV28

cdr3_nt: TGCAGTGCTAGTCTAGCGGTGAACAATGAGCAGTTCTTC
cdr3_aa: CSASLAVNNEQFF
d_call: TRBD2
j_call: TRBJ2-1
clone_size: -
v_call: TRBV20-1

cdr3_nt: TGTGCCAGCAGCTTAGATCCGGGACAGGGAATTTCTGAAGCTTTCTTT
cdr3_aa: CASSLDPGQGISEAFF
d_call: TRBD1
j_call: TRBJ1-1
clone_size: -
v_call: TRBV7-9

cdr3_nt: TGCGCCAGCAGCTTGGGGGCCGGGACAGCGAACACCGGGGAGCTGTTTTTT
cdr3_aa: CASSLGAGTANTGELFF
d_call: TRBD1
j_call: TRBJ2-2
clone_size: -
v_call: TRBV5-1

cdr3_nt: TGTGCCAGCAGTGAATTAAGCGCCCTGGATACGCAGTATTTT
cdr3_aa: CASSELSALDTQYF
d_call: -
j_call: TRBJ2-3
clone_size: -
v_call: TRBV2

cdr3_nt: TGCGCCAGCAGCTTGGGGGACAGGGACACCGGGGAGCTGTTTTTT
cdr3_aa: CASSLGDRDTGELFF
d_call: TRBD1
j_call: TRBJ2-2
clone_size: -
v_call: TRBV5-1

cdr3_nt: TGTGCCAGCTCACCTTGGCGGGGGGGCCTTAATAATGAGCAGTTCTTC
cdr3_aa: CASSPWRGGLNNEQFF
d_call: TRBD2
j_call: TRBJ2-1
clone_size: -
v_call: TRBV18

cdr3_nt: TGTGCCAGCAGTTTAGGGGGCCAGTCTTCCCGGGGTGGCTACACCTTC
cdr3_aa: CASSLGGQSSRGGYTF
d_call: -
j_call: TRBJ1-2
clone_size: -
v_call: TRBV28

cdr3_nt: TGTGCCAGCAGTCCTCGGGGTAGCGGGGGGCCTAATGAGCAGTTCTTC
cdr3_aa: CASSPRGSGGPNEQFF
d_call: TRBD2
j_call: TRBJ2-1
clone_size: -
v_call: TRBV28

cdr3_nt: TGCGCCAGCAGCTCCGGGACTAAGGTCACAGATACGCAGTATTTT
cdr3_aa: CASSSGTKVTDTQYF
d_call: TRBD2
j_call: TRBJ2-3
clone_size: -
v_call: TRBV5-1

cdr3_nt: TGTGCCAGCAGCTTGGATCGGACGGGGGGGCTGGAGACCCAGTACTTC
cdr3_aa: CASSLDRTGGLETQYF
d_call: TRBD2
j_call: TRBJ2-5
clone_size: -
v_call: TRBV5-6

cdr3_nt: TGTGCCAGCAGCTTGGGGGACAGGGAGCTGGCTGAGCAGTTCTTC
cdr3_aa: CASSLGDRELAEQFF
d_call: TRBD1
j_call: TRBJ2-1
clone_size: -
v_call: TRBV7-9

cdr3_nt: TGTGCCAGTAGTACCCTAGCGGGGTACAATGAGCAGTTCTTC
cdr3_aa: CASSTLAGYNEQFF
d_call: TRBD2
j_call: TRBJ2-1
clone_size: -
v_call: TRBV19

cdr3_nt: TGTGCCACTTCTAGCCCGAACACTGAAGCTTTCTTT
cdr3_aa: CATSSPNTEAFF
d_call: -
j_call: TRBJ1-1
clone_size: -
v_call: TRBV6-5

cdr3_nt: TGTGCCAGTGGGCGGGGGGGCCGCACCGGGGAGCTGTTTTTT
cdr3_aa: CASGRGGRTGELFF
d_call: TRBD2
j_call: TRBJ2-2
clone_size: -
v_call: TRBV9

cdr3_nt: TGTGCCAGCAGCTTCCCCGGCAGGGCCTACAATGAGCAGTTCTTC
cdr3_aa: CASSFPGRAYNEQFF
d_call: -
j_call: TRBJ2-1
clone_size: -
v_call: TRBV7-9

cdr3_nt: TGTGCCATGGCAGGCAACAGCAATCAGCCCCAGCATTTT
cdr3_aa: CAMAGNSNQPQHF
d_call: -
j_call: TRBJ1-5
clone_size: -
v_call: TRBV10-3

cdr3_nt: TGTGCCTGGAGTATTGACAGGGGCTCCTACAATGAGCAGTTCTTC
cdr3_aa: CAWSIDRGSYNEQFF
d_call: TRBD1
j_call: TRBJ2-1
clone_size: -
v_call: TRBV30

cdr3_nt: TGTGCCAGCAGCTTATCCCCGACAGAAAACTATGGCTACACCTTC
cdr3_aa: CASSLSPTENYGYTF
d_call: -
j_call: TRBJ1-2
clone_size: few
v_call: TRBV5-5

cdr3_nt: TGTGCCAGCCGCAGGGACAGTAAAGATTCACCCCTCCACTTT
cdr3_aa: CASRRDSKDSPLHF
d_call: TRBD1
j_call: TRBJ1-6
clone_size: -
v_call: TRBV7-9

cdr3_nt: TGTGCCAGCAGTCGCGGACAGGGGTCACTCCGGGGCAATCAGCCCCAGCATTTT
cdr3_aa: CASSRGQGSLRGNQPQHF
d_call: TRBD1
j_call: TRBJ1-5
clone_size: -
v_call: TRBV6-2/TRBV6-3

cdr3_nt: TGTGCCAGCAAACGGACAGGGGTGAACTATGGCTACACCTTC
cdr3_aa: CASKRTGVNYGYTF
d_call: TRBD1
j_call: TRBJ1-2
clone_size: -
v_call: TRBV6-5

cdr3_nt: TGTGCCAGCACCCTTTGGGGGGTCAGCAACTATGGCTACACCTTC
cdr3_aa: CASTLWGVSNYGYTF
d_call: -
j_call: TRBJ1-2
clone_size: once
v_call: TRBV5-4

cdr3_nt: TGTGCCAGCAGCGCTCGGGAGGGTAACTATGGCTACACCTTC
cdr3_aa: CASSAREGNYGYTF
d_call: -
j_call: TRBJ1-2
clone_size: -
v_call: TRBV4-2

cdr3_nt: TGTGCCACCCGGCGGGATAGGAACTATGGCTACACCTTC
cdr3_aa: CATRRDRNYGYTF
d_call: -
j_call: TRBJ1-2
clone_size: -
v_call: TRBV28

cdr3_nt: TGCAGTGCTAGTAGCGGACTCACAGATACGCAGTATTTT
cdr3_aa: CSASSGLTDTQYF
d_call: -
j_call: TRBJ2-3
clone_size: -
v_call: TRBV20-1

cdr3_nt: TGTGCCAGCAGCTTAGTAGCGGGGAGGAATCTTTACAATGAGCAGTTCTTC
cdr3_aa: CASSLVAGRNLYNEQFF
d_call: TRBD2
j_call: TRBJ2-1
clone_size: -
v_call: TRBV7-2

cdr3_nt: TGTGCCAGTAGTATATGGGGCCTCCGGAGCAATCAGCCCCAGCATTTT
cdr3_aa: CASSIWGLRSNQPQHF
d_call: -
j_call: TRBJ1-5
clone_size: -
v_call: TRBV19

cdr3_nt: TGTGCCAGCAGCCGAGGCTACGAGCAGTACTTC
cdr3_aa: CASSRGYEQYF
d_call: -
j_call: TRBJ2-7
clone_size: -
v_call: TRBV3-1/TRBV3-2

cdr3_nt: TGTGCCAGCTCACTCGGGAACACAGATACGCAGTATTTT
cdr3_aa: CASSLGNTDTQYF
d_call: -
j_call: TRBJ2-3
clone_size: -
v_call: TRBV18

cdr3_nt: TGCGCCAGCAGCCCGGGACAGCTTGGACGGGGGGGACACCCGGAGACCCAGTACTTC
cdr3_aa: CASSPGQLGRGGHPETQYF
d_call: -
j_call: TRBJ2-5
clone_size: -
v_call: TRBV5-1

cdr3_nt: TGTGCCAGCAGAATTACCGGGACAGCCTACAATGAGCAGTTCTTC
cdr3_aa: CASRITGTAYNEQFF
d_call: TRBD1
j_call: TRBJ2-1
clone_size: -
v_call: TRBV7-2

cdr3_nt: TGTGCCAGCAGCTTAGGACAGTACGAGCAGTACTTC
cdr3_aa: CASSLGQYEQYF
d_call: -
j_call: TRBJ2-7
clone_size: -
v_call: TRBV7-9

cdr3_nt: TGTGCCAGCAGTGATCCCGCGACTAGCGGGGGTGCAGATACGCAGTATTTT
cdr3_aa: CASSDPATSGGADTQYF
d_call: TRBD2
j_call: TRBJ2-3
clone_size: -
v_call: TRBV2

cdr3_nt: TGCGCCAGCAGCCTCGGGACACCCCAAGATACGCAGTATTTT
cdr3_aa: CASSLGTPQDTQYF
d_call: -
j_call: TRBJ2-3
clone_size: -
v_call: TRBV5-1

cdr3_nt: TGCGCCAGCAGCCAACGGCGGGGGGCTACGGACGAGCAGTACTTC
cdr3_aa: CASSQRRGATDEQYF
d_call: TRBD2
j_call: TRBJ2-7
clone_size: -
v_call: TRBV4-3

cdr3_nt: TGTGCCAGCAGCTCTCAGGGCTACGAGCAGTACTTC
cdr3_aa: CASSSQGYEQYF
d_call: -
j_call: TRBJ2-7
clone_size: -
v_call: TRBV7-2

cdr3_nt: TGTGCCAGCTTCAGCAGGCTAGCGGAACATGAGCAGTTCTTC
cdr3_aa: CASFSRLAEHEQFF
d_call: TRBD2
j_call: TRBJ2-1
clone_size: -
v_call: TRBV7-9

cdr3_nt: TGTGCCAGCAGCCGGGACAGGGTAAACATTCAGTACTTC
cdr3_aa: CASSRDRVNIQYF
d_call: TRBD1
j_call: TRBJ2-4
clone_size: -
v_call: TRBV3-1/TRBV3-2